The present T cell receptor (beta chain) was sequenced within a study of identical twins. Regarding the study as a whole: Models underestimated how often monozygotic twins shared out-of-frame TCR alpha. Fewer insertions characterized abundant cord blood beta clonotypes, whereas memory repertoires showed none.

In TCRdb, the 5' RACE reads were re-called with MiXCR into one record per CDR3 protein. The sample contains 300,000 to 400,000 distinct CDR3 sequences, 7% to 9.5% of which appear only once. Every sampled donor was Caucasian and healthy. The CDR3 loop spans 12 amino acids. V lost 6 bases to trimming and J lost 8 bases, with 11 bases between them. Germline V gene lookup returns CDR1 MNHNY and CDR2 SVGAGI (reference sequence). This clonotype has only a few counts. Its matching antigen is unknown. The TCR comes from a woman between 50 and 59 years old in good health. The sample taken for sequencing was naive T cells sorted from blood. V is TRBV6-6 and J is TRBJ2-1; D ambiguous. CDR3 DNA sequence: TGTGCCAGCAGCGTTGGACCGCATGAGCAGTTCTTC. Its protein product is CASSVGPHEQFF.